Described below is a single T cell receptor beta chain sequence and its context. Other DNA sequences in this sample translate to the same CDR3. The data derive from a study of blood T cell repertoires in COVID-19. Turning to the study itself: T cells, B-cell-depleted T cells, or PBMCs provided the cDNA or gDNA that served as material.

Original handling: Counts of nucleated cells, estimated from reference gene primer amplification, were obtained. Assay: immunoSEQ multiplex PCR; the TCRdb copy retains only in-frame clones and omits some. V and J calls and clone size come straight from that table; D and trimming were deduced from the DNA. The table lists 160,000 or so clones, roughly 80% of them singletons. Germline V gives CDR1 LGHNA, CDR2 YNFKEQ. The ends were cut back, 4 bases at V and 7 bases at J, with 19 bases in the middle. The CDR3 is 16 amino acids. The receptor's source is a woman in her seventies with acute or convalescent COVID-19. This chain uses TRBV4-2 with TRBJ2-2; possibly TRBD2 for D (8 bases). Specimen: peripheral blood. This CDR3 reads CASSRQGGSGIGELFF. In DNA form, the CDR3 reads TGTGCCAGCAGCCGACAGGGCGGTAGCGGGATCGGGGAGCTGTTTTTT.